The T cell receptor beta chain under discussion was sequenced for a study of cytomegalovirus exposure and HLA in healthy donors. Only one count was recorded for this clone. PCR amplification relied on 60 Vbeta primers (plus 13 Jbeta primers). The data were produced by immunoSEQ multiplex PCR, yet TCRdb's version contains in-frame clones alone and is incomplete. In the table there are tens of thousands of clones, about 80% of which are singletons. Looked up from germline, CDR1 is SGHNT and CDR2 is YYREEE (reference sequence). The CDR3 sequence is 13 residues long. Trimming stripped 4 bases from V and 4 bases from J, with 8 bases between.

The sequence was obtained from a young woman in good health and CMV-seropositive. The rearrangement uses TRBV5-4 and TRBJ2-2; D not resolved. The sequenced material came from PBMCs. Written as DNA, the CDR3 is TGTGCCAGCAGCGTGTGGGCCACCGGGGAGCTGTTTTTT. It codes for CASSVWATGELFF.